Listed below are T cell receptor beta chains from one sample, sequenced in a study of blood T cell repertoires in COVID-19. Sequenced by immunoSEQ multiplex PCR; TCRdb stores in-frame clones only, minus some. The table includes over 150,000 clones, 84% detected once. The sample taken for sequencing was peripheral blood. The receptors stem from a man between 18 and 29 years old with active or convalescent COVID-19. CDR3s include the opening cysteine and the closing phenylalanine or tryptophan. D genes are given only for firm matches. A clone size is listed for some rows: how often the clone was seen (once, few, many), or a class if it is expanded.

d_call: .; j_call: TRBJ2-7; v_call: TRBV5-4; clone_size: .; cdr3_aa: CASSLDLAGEQYF; cdr3_nt: TGTGCCAGCAGCTTGGATCTAGCTGGCGAGCAGTACTTC
d_call: TRBD2; j_call: TRBJ2-4; v_call: TRBV11-2; clone_size: .; cdr3_aa: CASSLEGSGREGLAKNIQYF; cdr3_nt: TGTGCCAGCAGCTTAGAGGGTAGCGGGAGGGAGGGACTAGCCAAAAACATTCAGTACTTC
d_call: .; j_call: TRBJ1-3; v_call: TRBV20-1; clone_size: .; cdr3_aa: CSARAHPIYF; cdr3_nt: TGCAGTGCTAGGGCCCACCCCATATATTTT
d_call: TRBD1; j_call: TRBJ2-3; v_call: TRBV7-2; clone_size: .; cdr3_aa: CASSSRPGTGGSDTQYF; cdr3_nt: TGTGCCAGCAGCTCACGACCCGGGACAGGGGGCTCGGATACGCAGTATTTT
d_call: .; j_call: TRBJ1-2; v_call: TRBV18; clone_size: .; cdr3_aa: CASSPDRSNYGYTF; cdr3_nt: TGTGCCAGCTCACCAGACAGGTCTAACTATGGCTACACCTTC
d_call: .; j_call: TRBJ1-3; v_call: TRBV6-5; clone_size: .; cdr3_aa: CASKNRGGAGNTIYF; cdr3_nt: TGTGCCAGCAAGAACCGGGGGGGAGCTGGAAACACCATATATTTT
d_call: TRBD1; j_call: TRBJ1-2; v_call: TRBV3-1/TRBV3-2; clone_size: .; cdr3_aa: CASSQNFPGQGNYGYTF; cdr3_nt: TGTGCCAGCAGCCAAAACTTTCCGGGACAGGGAAACTATGGCTACACCTTC
d_call: .; j_call: TRBJ1-3; v_call: TRBV4-1; clone_size: .; cdr3_aa: CASSQGQNQLGNTIYF; cdr3_nt: TGCGCCAGCAGCCAAGGTCAAAACCAACTTGGAAACACCATATATTTT
d_call: TRBD1; j_call: TRBJ1-2; v_call: TRBV19; clone_size: .; cdr3_aa: CASSRDRGFYGYTF; cdr3_nt: TGTGCCAGTAGCCGGGACAGGGGGTTCTATGGCTACACCTTC
d_call: TRBD1; j_call: TRBJ1-2; v_call: TRBV6-2/TRBV6-3; clone_size: .; cdr3_aa: CASSSTGGNYGYTF; cdr3_nt: TGTGCCAGCAGCTCGACAGGGGGAAACTATGGCTACACCTTC
d_call: .; j_call: TRBJ2-2; v_call: TRBV5-1; clone_size: .; cdr3_aa: CASKGGDIVAGELFF; cdr3_nt: TGCGCCAGCAAAGGAGGGGATATTGTTGCCGGGGAGCTGTTTTTT
d_call: .; j_call: TRBJ1-2; v_call: TRBV19; clone_size: once; cdr3_aa: CASAQNLYGYTF; cdr3_nt: TGTGCCAGCGCACAGAATCTTTATGGCTACACCTTC
d_call: .; j_call: TRBJ2-6; v_call: TRBV6-1; clone_size: .; cdr3_aa: CASSEQGAGANVLTF; cdr3_nt: TGTGCCAGCAGTGAACAAGGGGCTGGGGCCAACGTCCTGACTTTC
d_call: TRBD1; j_call: TRBJ1-1; v_call: TRBV18; clone_size: .; cdr3_aa: CASSPQQGKLEAFF; cdr3_nt: TGTGCCAGCTCACCACAACAGGGGAAACTTGAAGCTTTCTTT
d_call: .; j_call: TRBJ1-5; v_call: TRBV2; clone_size: .; cdr3_aa: CASSGLSYQPQHF; cdr3_nt: TGTGCCAGCAGTGGACTTAGTTATCAGCCCCAGCATTTT
d_call: .; j_call: TRBJ1-1; v_call: TRBV7-8; clone_size: .; cdr3_aa: CASSPSTVNTEAFF; cdr3_nt: TGTGCCAGCAGCCCCTCGACTGTGAACACTGAAGCTTTCTTT
d_call: .; j_call: TRBJ1-3; v_call: TRBV9; clone_size: .; cdr3_aa: CASSVAGQGNTIYF; cdr3_nt: TGTGCCAGCAGCGTAGCGGGACAAGGAAACACCATATATTTT
d_call: .; j_call: TRBJ1-1; v_call: TRBV7-9; clone_size: .; cdr3_aa: CASSLEGGYTEAFF; cdr3_nt: TGTGCCAGCAGCTTAGAGGGGGGGTACACTGAAGCTTTCTTT
d_call: .; j_call: TRBJ1-1; v_call: TRBV6-5; clone_size: .; cdr3_aa: CASTEGGTEAFF; cdr3_nt: TGTGCCAGCACCGAGGGTGGCACTGAAGCTTTCTTT
d_call: .; j_call: TRBJ2-2; v_call: TRBV27; clone_size: .; cdr3_aa: CASRILVPSTGELFF; cdr3_nt: TGTGCCAGCAGAATACTAGTACCCAGCACCGGGGAGCTGTTTTTT
d_call: TRBD1; j_call: TRBJ2-3; v_call: TRBV7-9; clone_size: .; cdr3_aa: CASSPKQGQEGDTQYF; cdr3_nt: TGTGCCAGCAGCCCGAAACAGGGACAGGAGGGAGATACGCAGTATTTT
d_call: TRBD1; j_call: TRBJ2-7; v_call: TRBV28; clone_size: .; cdr3_aa: CASSREWQGALYPSYEQYF; cdr3_nt: TGTGCCAGCAGCCGTGAGTGGCAGGGGGCCCTTTACCCCTCCTACGAGCAGTACTTC
d_call: TRBD2; j_call: TRBJ2-1; v_call: TRBV14; clone_size: .; cdr3_aa: CASSQWRGATDEQFF; cdr3_nt: TGTGCCAGCAGCCAATGGCGGGGGGCCACGGATGAGCAGTTCTTC
d_call: TRBD2; j_call: TRBJ2-1; v_call: TRBV19; clone_size: .; cdr3_aa: CASSIIGAGVSYNEQFF; cdr3_nt: TGTGCCAGTAGTATAATCGGGGCGGGGGTCTCATACAATGAGCAGTTCTTC
d_call: .; j_call: TRBJ2-6; v_call: TRBV4-1; clone_size: .; cdr3_aa: CASSQGGFPGANVLTF; cdr3_nt: TGCGCCAGCAGCCAAGGAGGGTTTCCTGGGGCCAACGTCCTGACTTTC
d_call: TRBD1; j_call: TRBJ1-5; v_call: TRBV4-2; clone_size: .; cdr3_aa: CASSQDSGQGQPQHF; cdr3_nt: TGTGCCAGCAGCCAAGATTCCGGACAGGGTCAGCCCCAGCATTTT
d_call: .; j_call: TRBJ1-6; v_call: TRBV28; clone_size: .; cdr3_aa: CASSSSRAHGF; cdr3_nt: TGTGCCAGCAGTTCGAGCAGGGCACATGGGTTT
d_call: TRBD2; j_call: TRBJ2-1; v_call: TRBV9; clone_size: .; cdr3_aa: CASSVSLLATNEQFF; cdr3_nt: TGTGCCAGCAGCGTATCCCTACTAGCGACCAATGAGCAGTTCTTC
d_call: TRBD1; j_call: TRBJ1-2; v_call: TRBV11-2; clone_size: once; cdr3_aa: CASSILTGGGYGYTF; cdr3_nt: TGTGCCAGCAGCATTTTGACAGGGGGCGGCTATGGCTACACCTTC
d_call: TRBD1; j_call: TRBJ2-1; v_call: TRBV10-3; clone_size: .; cdr3_aa: CAIKGDSSNEQFF; cdr3_nt: TGTGCCATCAAGGGGGACAGTAGCAATGAGCAGTTCTTC
d_call: TRBD2; j_call: TRBJ2-7; v_call: TRBV7-8; clone_size: .; cdr3_aa: CASSLAGAGAYEQYF; cdr3_nt: TGTGCCAGCAGCTTAGCTGGAGCGGGAGCCTACGAGCAGTACTTC
d_call: .; j_call: TRBJ1-2; v_call: TRBV11-2; clone_size: .; cdr3_aa: CASSLVTGGYGYTF; cdr3_nt: TGTGCCAGCAGCTTAGTCACAGGTGGTTATGGCTACACCTTC
d_call: TRBD1; j_call: TRBJ2-7; v_call: TRBV28; clone_size: .; cdr3_aa: CASQGQGLDEQYF; cdr3_nt: TGTGCCAGCCAGGGACAGGGTCTTGACGAGCAGTACTTC
d_call: TRBD2; j_call: TRBJ2-1; v_call: TRBV28; clone_size: .; cdr3_aa: CASRPVLADQEQFF; cdr3_nt: TGTGCCAGCAGACCGGTCCTAGCGGACCAAGAGCAGTTCTTC
d_call: TRBD2; j_call: TRBJ2-1; v_call: TRBV24-1; clone_size: .; cdr3_aa: CATSDNPSGRAENEQFF; cdr3_nt: TGTGCCACCAGTGACAACCCGAGCGGGAGGGCCGAAAATGAGCAGTTCTTC
d_call: TRBD2; j_call: TRBJ2-1; v_call: TRBV4-2; clone_size: medium-sized; cdr3_aa: CASSQDDSSGGNEQFF; cdr3_nt: TGTGCCAGCAGCCAAGATGACTCTAGCGGGGGCAATGAGCAGTTCTTC
d_call: TRBD1; j_call: TRBJ1-4; v_call: TRBV2; clone_size: .; cdr3_aa: CASSADRVNEKLFF; cdr3_nt: TGTGCCAGCAGCGCCGACAGGGTTAATGAAAAACTGTTTTTT
d_call: .; j_call: TRBJ2-3; v_call: TRBV5-4; clone_size: .; cdr3_aa: CASSLPNRADTQYF; cdr3_nt: TGTGCCAGCAGCTTGCCAAACAGGGCAGATACGCAGTATTTT
d_call: .; j_call: TRBJ1-4; v_call: TRBV5-4; clone_size: .; cdr3_aa: CASSLGWSSEKLFF; cdr3_nt: TGTGCCAGCAGCTTGGGTTGGAGTAGTGAAAAACTGTTTTTT
d_call: TRBD1; j_call: TRBJ1-5; v_call: TRBV24-1; clone_size: .; cdr3_aa: CATSVRDRGTYSNQPQHF; cdr3_nt: TGTGCCACCAGTGTAAGGGACAGGGGAACCTATAGCAATCAGCCCCAGCATTTT
d_call: .; j_call: TRBJ1-1; v_call: TRBV4-2; clone_size: .; cdr3_aa: CASSQGARGTEAFF; cdr3_nt: TGTGCCAGCAGCCAAGGCGCCAGGGGCACTGAAGCTTTCTTT
d_call: .; j_call: TRBJ1-5; v_call: TRBV6-5; clone_size: .; cdr3_aa: CASSSPTAGNQPQHF; cdr3_nt: TGTGCCAGCAGTTCCCCGACAGCCGGAAATCAGCCCCAGCATTTT